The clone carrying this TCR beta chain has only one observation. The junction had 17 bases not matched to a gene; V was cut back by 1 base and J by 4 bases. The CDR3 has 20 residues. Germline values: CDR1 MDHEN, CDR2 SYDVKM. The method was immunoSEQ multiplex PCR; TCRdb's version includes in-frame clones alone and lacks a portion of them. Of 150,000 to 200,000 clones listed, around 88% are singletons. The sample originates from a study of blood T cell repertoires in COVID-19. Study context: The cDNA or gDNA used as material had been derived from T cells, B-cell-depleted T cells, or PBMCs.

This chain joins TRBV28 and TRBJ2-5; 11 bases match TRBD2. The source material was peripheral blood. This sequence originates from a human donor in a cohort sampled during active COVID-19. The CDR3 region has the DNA TGTGCCAGCAGTTTATTACTAGCGGGAGTAAGCCGCCACCAAGGAGAGACCCAGTACTTC. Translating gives CASSLLLAGVSRHQGETQYF.